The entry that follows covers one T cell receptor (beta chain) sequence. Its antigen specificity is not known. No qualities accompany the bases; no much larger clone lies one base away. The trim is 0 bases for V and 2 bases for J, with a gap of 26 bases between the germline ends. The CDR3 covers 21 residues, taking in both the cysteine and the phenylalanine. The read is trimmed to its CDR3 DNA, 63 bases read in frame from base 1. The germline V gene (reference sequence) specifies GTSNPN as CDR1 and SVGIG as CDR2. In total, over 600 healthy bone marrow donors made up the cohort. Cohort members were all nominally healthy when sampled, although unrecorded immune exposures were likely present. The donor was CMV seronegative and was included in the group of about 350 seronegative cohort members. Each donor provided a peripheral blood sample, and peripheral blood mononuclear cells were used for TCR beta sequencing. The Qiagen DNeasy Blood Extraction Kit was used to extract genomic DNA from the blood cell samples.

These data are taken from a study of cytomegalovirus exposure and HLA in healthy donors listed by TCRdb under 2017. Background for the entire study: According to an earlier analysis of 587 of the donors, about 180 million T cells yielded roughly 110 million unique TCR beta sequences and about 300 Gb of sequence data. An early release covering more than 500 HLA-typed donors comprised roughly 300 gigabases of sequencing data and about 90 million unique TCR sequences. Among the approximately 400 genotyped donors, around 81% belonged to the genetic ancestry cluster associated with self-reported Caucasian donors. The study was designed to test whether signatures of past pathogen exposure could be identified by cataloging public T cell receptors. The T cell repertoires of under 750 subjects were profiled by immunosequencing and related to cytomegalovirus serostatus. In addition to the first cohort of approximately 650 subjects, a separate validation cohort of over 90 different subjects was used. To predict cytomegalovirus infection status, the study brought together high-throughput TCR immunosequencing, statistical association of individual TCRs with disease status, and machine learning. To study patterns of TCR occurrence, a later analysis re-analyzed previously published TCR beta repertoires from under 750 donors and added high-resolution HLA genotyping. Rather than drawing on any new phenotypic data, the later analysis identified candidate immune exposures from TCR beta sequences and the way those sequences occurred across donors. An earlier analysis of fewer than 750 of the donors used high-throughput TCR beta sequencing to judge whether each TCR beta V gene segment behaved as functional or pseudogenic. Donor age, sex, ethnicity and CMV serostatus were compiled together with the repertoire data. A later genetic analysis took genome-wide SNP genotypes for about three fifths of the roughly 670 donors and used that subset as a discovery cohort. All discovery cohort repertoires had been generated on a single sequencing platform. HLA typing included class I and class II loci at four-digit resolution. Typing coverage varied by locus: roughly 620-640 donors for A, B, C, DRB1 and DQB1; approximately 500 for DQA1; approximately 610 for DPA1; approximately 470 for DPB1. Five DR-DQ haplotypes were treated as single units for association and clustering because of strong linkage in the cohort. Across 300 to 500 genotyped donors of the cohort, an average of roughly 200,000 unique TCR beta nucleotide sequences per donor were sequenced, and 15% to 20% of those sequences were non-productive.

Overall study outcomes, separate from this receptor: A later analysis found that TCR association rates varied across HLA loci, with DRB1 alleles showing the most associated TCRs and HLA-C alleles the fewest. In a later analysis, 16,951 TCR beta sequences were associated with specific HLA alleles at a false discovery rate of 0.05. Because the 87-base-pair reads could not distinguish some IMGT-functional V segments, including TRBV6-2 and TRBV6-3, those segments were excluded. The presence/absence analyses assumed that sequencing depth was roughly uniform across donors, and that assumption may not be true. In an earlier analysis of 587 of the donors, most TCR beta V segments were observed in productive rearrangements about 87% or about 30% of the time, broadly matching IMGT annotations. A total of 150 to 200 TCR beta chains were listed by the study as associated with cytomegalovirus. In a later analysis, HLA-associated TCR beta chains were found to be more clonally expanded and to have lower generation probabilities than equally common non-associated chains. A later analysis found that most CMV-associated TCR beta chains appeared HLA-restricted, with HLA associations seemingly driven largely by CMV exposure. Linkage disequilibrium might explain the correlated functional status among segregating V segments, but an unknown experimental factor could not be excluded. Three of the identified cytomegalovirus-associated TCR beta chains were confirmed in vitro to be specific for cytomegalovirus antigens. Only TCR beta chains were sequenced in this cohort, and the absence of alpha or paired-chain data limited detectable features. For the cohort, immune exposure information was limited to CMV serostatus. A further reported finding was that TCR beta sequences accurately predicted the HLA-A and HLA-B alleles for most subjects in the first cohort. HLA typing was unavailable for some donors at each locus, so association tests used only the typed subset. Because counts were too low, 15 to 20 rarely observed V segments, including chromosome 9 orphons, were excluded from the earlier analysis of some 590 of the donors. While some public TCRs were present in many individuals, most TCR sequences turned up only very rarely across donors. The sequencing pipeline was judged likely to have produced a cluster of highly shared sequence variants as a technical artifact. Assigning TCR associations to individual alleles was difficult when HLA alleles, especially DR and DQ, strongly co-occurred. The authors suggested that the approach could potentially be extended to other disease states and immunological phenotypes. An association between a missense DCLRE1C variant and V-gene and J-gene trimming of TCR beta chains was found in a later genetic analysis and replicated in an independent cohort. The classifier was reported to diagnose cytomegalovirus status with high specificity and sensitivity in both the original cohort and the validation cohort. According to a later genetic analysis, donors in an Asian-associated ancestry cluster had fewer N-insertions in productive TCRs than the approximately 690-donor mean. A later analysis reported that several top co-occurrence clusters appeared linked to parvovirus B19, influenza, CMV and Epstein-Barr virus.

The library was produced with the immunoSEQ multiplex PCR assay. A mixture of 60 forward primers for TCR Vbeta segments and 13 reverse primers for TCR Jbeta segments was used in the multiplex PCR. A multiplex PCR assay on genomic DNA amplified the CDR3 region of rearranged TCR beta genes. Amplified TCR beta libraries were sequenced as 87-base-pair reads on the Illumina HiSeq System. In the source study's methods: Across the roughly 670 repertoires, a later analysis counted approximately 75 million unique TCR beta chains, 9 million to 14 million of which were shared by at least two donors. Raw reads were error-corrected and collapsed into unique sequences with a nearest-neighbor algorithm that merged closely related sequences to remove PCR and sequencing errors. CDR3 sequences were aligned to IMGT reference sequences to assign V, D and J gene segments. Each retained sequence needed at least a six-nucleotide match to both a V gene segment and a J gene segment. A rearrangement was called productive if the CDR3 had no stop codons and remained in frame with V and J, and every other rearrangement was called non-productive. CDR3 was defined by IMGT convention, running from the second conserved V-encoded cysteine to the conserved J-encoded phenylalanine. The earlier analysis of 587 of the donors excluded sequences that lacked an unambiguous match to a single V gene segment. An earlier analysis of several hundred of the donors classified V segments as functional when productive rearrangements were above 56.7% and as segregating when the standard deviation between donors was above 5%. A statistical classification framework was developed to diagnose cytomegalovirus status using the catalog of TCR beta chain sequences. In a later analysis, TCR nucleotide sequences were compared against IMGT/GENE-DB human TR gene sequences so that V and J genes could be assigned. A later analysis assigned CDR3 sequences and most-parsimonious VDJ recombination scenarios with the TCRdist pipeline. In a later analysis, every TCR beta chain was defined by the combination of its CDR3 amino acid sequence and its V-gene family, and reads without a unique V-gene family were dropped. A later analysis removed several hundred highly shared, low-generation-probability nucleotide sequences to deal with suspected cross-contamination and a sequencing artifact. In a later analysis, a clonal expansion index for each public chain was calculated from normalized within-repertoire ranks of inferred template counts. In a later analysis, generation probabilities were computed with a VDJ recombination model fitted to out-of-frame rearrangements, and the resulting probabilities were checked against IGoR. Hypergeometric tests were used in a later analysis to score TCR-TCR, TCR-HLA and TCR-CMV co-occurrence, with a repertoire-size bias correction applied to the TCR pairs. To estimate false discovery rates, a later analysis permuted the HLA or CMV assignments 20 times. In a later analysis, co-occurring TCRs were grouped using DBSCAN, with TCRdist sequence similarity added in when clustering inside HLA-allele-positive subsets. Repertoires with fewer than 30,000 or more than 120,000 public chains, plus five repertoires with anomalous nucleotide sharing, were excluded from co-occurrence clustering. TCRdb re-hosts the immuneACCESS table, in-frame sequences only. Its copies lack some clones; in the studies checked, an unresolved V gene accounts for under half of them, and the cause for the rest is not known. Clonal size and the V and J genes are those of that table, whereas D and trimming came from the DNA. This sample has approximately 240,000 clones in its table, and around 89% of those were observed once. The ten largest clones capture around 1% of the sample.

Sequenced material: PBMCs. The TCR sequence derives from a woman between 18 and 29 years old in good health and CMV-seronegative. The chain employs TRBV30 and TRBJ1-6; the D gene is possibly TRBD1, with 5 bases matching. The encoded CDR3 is CAWSVSGGVDALGTYNSPLHF. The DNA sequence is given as TGTGCCTGGAGTGTTTCCGGGGGGGTAGATGCACTTGGGACCTATAATTCACCCCTCCACTTT.